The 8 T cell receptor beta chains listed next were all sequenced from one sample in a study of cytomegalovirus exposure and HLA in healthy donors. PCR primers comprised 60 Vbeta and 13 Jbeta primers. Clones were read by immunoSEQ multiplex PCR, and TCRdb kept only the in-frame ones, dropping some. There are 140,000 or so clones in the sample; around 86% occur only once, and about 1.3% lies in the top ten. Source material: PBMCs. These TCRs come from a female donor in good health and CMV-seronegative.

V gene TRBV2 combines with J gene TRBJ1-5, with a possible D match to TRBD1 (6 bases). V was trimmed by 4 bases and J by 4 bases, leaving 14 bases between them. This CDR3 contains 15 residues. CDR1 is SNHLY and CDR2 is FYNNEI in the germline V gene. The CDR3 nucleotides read TGTGCCAGCAGTGCAAGTCAGGGGTTAAATCAGCCCCAGCATTTT. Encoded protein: CASSASQGLNQPQHF.

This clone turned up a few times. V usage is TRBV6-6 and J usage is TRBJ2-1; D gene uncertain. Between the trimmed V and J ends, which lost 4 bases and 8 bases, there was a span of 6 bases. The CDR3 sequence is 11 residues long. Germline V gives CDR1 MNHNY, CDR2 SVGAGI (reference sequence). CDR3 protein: CASSSRDEQFF. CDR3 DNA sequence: TGTGCCAGCAGTTCACGAGATGAGCAGTTCTTC.

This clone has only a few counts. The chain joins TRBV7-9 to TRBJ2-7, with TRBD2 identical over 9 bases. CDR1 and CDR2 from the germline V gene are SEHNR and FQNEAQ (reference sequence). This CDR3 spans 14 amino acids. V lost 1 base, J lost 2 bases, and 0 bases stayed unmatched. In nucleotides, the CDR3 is TGTGCCAGCAGCTTAGGCGGGAGGGCCTACGAGCAGTACTTC. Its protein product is CASSLGGRAYEQYF.

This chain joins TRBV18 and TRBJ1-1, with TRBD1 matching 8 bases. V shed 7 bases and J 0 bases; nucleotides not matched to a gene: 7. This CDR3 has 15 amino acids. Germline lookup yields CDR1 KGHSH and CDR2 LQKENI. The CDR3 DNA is TGTGCCAGCTGCTCGACAGGGGCAATGAACACTGAAGCTTTCTTT. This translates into CASCSTGAMNTEAFF.

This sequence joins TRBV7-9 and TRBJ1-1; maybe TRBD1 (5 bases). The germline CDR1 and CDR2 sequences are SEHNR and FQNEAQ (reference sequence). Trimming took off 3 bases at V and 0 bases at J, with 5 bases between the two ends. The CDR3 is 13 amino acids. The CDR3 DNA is TGTGCCAGCAGCTTGACAGTGAACACTGAAGCTTTCTTT. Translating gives CASSLTVNTEAFF.

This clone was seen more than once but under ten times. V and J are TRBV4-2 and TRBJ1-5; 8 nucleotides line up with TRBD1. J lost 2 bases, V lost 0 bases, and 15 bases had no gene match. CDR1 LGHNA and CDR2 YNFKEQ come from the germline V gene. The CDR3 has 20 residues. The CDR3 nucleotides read TGTGCCAGCAGCCAAGATCGGCGGCAGGGGGCGGTTGGTGGCAATCAGCCCCAGCATTTT. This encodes CASSQDRRQGAVGGNQPQHF.

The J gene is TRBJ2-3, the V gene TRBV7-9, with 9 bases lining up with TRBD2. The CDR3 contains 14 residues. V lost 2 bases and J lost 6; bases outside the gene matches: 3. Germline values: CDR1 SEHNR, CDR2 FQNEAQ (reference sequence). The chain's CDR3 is CASSLSSGRDTQYF. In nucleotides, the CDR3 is TGTGCCAGCAGCTTATCAAGCGGGAGGGATACGCAGTATTTT. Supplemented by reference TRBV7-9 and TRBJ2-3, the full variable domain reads DTGVSQNPRHKITKRGQNVTFRCDPISEHNRLYWYRQTLGQGPEFLTYFQNEAQLEKSRLLSDRFSAERPKGSFSTLEIQRTEQGDSAMYLCASSLSSGRDTQYFGPGTRLTVL.

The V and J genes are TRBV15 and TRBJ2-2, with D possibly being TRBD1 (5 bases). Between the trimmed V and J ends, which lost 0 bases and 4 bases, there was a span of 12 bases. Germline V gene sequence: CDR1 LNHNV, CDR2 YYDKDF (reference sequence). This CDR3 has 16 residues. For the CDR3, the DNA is TGTGCCACCAGCAGAGATGGGGCAGGTCTCACCGGGGAGCTGTTTTTT. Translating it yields CATSRDGAGLTGELFF.